This TCR beta chain originates from a study of graft-versus-host responses after intestinal transplantation. Study in general: Recipients uniformly received anti-thymocyte globulin induction, followed by tacrolimus and steroids for around 3 years.

Germline V gene sequence: CDR1 MNHEY, CDR2 SVGAGI. The germline V and J ends were trimmed by 6 bases and 4 bases, with 10 bases remaining between them. The CDR3 contains 13 residues. Clones were sequenced by immunoSEQ multiplex PCR, and TCRdb holds only the in-frame ones, with some missing. The sample has tens of thousands of clones, about 85% seen once; the top ten hold roughly 0.3%. With regard to this clone: The antigen is undetermined.

The gene calls are TRBV6-5 and TRBJ2-1; tentatively, D is TRBD2 (6 bases). The starting material was unstimulated CD4+ T cells sorted from spleen or lymph node cells, obtained before transplant. The receptor comes from a human donor who was the organ donor for an intestinal transplant. The CDR3: CASSREPYNEQFF. CDR3 DNA: TGTGCCAGCAGCCGGGAGCCTTACAATGAGCAGTTCTTC.